This T cell receptor (beta chain) emerged from a study of shared T cell receptors in the human thymus. This CDR3 region has 14 residues. The V gene's germline CDR1 is SGHTA and CDR2 FQGNSA. V gave up 3 bases and J gave up 9 bases, with 15 bases separating them. The table came from immunoSEQ multiplex PCR; TCRdb's copy has only in-frame clones and leaves some out. The table lists roughly 500,000 clones, approximately 78% of them singletons. The same sample was also studied in work on human thymus T cells. This second study notes: The people who donated were healthy Finnish babies having corrective surgery for congenital heart defects. Thymic samples were excised during corrective heart operations. Biased V and J segment usage appeared in thymus and peripheral blood. The related literature has documented a marked overlap of thymic repertoires among unrelated individuals.

Material: thymocytes. The clonotype comes from a boy in the first two years of life with a congenital heart defect. The chain links TRBV7-2 to TRBJ2-1; no clear D gene. CDR3: CASSFDPEQFEQFF. DNA for the CDR3: TGTGCCAGCAGCTTCGATCCAGAACAGTTTGAGCAGTTCTTC.